The rows below give T cell receptor beta chains drawn from one sample of a study of cytomegalovirus exposure and HLA in healthy donors. Sequencing was performed with immunoSEQ multiplex PCR; in TCRdb, only in-frame clones are kept and a portion is missing. The sample comprises over 150,000 clones, about 86% of which are singletons, and about 2.2% rests with the top ten. The sample comprised PBMCs. The receptors derive from a woman in her late teens or twenties in good health and CMV-seronegative. CDR3s include the opening cysteine and the closing phenylalanine or tryptophan. The order of the fields is clone size, D gene, J gene, V gene, CDR3 DNA, CDR3 protein. A D gene is named only where the DNA matches it firmly. Clone size is stated in some rows and not others, as once, few, many or a class when expanded.

once,TRBD1,TRBJ1-3,TRBV7-6,TGTGCCAGCAGCTCGGGACAGGGTGGGGGAAACACCATATATTTT,CASSSGQGGGNTIYF
NA,TRBD2,TRBJ2-7,TRBV28,TGTGCCAGCAAGCTAGCGGGGGGTAACTACGAGCAGTACTTC,CASKLAGGNYEQYF
NA,NA,TRBJ2-3,TRBV2,TGTGCCAGCAGTGACCGAGGTCTCACAGATACGCAGTATTTT,CASSDRGLTDTQYF
NA,NA,TRBJ1-1,TRBV6-6,TGTGCCACCGCCGCGTTAACTTTGAACACTGAAGCTTTCTTT,CATAALTLNTEAFF
NA,NA,TRBJ1-5,TRBV6-5,TGTGCCAGCAGTGTAATCGGGGTCAATCAGCCCCAGCATTTT,CASSVIGVNQPQHF
NA,TRBD2,TRBJ2-1,TRBV14,TGTGCCAGCAGCCAGTTGGAGGGAGGGCCGGATGAGCAGTTCTTC,CASSQLEGGPDEQFF
NA,NA,TRBJ2-1,TRBV19,TGTGCCAGTAGTATCGCCAGCTACAATGAGCAGTTCTTC,CASSIASYNEQFF
NA,NA,TRBJ1-2,TRBV7-2,TGTGCCAGCAGCTCCCTTCTTAACACGGGCTACACCTTC,CASSSLLNTGYTF
NA,NA,TRBJ2-7,TRBV9,TGTGCCAGCAGCGTACGAGCGGCTTCCTACGAGCAGTACTTC,CASSVRAASYEQYF
NA,TRBD2,TRBJ2-7,TRBV5-1,TGCGCCAGCAGCCCGGCAGGACTAGCGGGAGGCTACGAGCAGTACTTC,CASSPAGLAGGYEQYF
NA,NA,TRBJ1-1,TRBV25-1,TGTGCCAGCAGTGATTGGCGCGGGAGGAATGAAGCTTTCTTT,CASSDWRGRNEAFF
few,NA,TRBJ1-2,TRBV4-1,TGCGCCAGCAGCCGCCCGGACAGTAACTATGGCTACACCTTC,CASSRPDSNYGYTF
NA,NA,TRBJ2-1,TRBV29-1,TGCAGCGTTGAAGGCGCTACCTCCTACAATGAGCAGTTCTTC,CSVEGATSYNEQFF
few,NA,TRBJ2-7,TRBV18,TGTGCCAGCTCGCCGACTCTTAGCTCCTACGAGCAGTACTTC,CASSPTLSSYEQYF
once,TRBD1,TRBJ1-1,TRBV7-2,TGTGCCAGCAGCTTAGATACAGGGGGGAACACTGAAGCTTTCTTT,CASSLDTGGNTEAFF
NA,TRBD1,TRBJ2-6,TRBV5-1,TGCGCCAGCAGCTTCTGGACAGGGGCCTCTGGGGCCAACGTCCTGACTTTC,CASSFWTGASGANVLTF
NA,TRBD1,TRBJ1-1,TRBV4-3,TGCGCCAGCAGCCACGGTAAGGGACAGATGAGGGGTGAAGCTTTCTTT,CASSHGKGQMRGEAFF
NA,TRBD1,TRBJ1-4,TRBV27,TGTGCCAGCAGTTTATGGACAGGCCTTAATGAAAAACTGTTTTTT,CASSLWTGLNEKLFF
NA,TRBD2,TRBJ2-1,TRBV18,TGTGCCAGCTCACCAGGACTAGCGGCGAATGAGCAGTTCTTC,CASSPGLAANEQFF
NA,TRBD2,TRBJ2-3,TRBV4-2,TGTGCCACCGGGGGGGCAGATACGCAGTATTTT,CATGGADTQYF
once,NA,TRBJ2-2,TRBV15,TGTGCCACCAGCAGGTTCAAGGGGGGGTCGAACACCGGGGAGCTGTTTTTT,CATSRFKGGSNTGELFF
NA,NA,TRBJ2-3,TRBV2,TGTGCCAGCAGCCTGAGTCCAGATACGCAGTATTTT,CASSLSPDTQYF
NA,TRBD2,TRBJ2-2,TRBV5-6,TGTGCCAGCAGCTTGAAGGGACTAGCGGTTACCGGGGAGCTGTTTTTT,CASSLKGLAVTGELFF
NA,TRBD1,TRBJ1-3,TRBV5-4,TGTGCCAGCAGCTCGCCAACAGGGGCTGGAAACACCATATATTTT,CASSSPTGAGNTIYF
few,NA,TRBJ2-1,TRBV7-9,TGTGCCAGCAGCTCTCCTGGGCTAGCCGACCCATACAATGAGCAGTTCTTC,CASSSPGLADPYNEQFF
NA,NA,TRBJ1-1,TRBV2,TGTGCCAGCCAGGAGGCCCCAATGAACACTGAAGCTTTCTTT,CASQEAPMNTEAFF
once,TRBD2,TRBJ2-7,TRBV7-2,TGTGCCAGCAGCCCCCGGACTAGCGGAGAGCAGTACTTC,CASSPRTSGEQYF
NA,NA,TRBJ2-7,TRBV6-6,TGTGCCAGCAGTTACAGTTCAGCCTACGAGCAGTACTTC,CASSYSSAYEQYF
NA,TRBD2,TRBJ2-2,TRBV2,TGTGCCAGCAAGTTCGGCGGGGGGGCGGCCGGGGAGCTGTTTTTT,CASKFGGGAAGELFF
NA,TRBD1,TRBJ1-1,TRBV4-1,TGCGCCAGCAGCCCCCAGGGGGGCATGAACACTGAAGCTTTCTTT,CASSPQGGMNTEAFF
NA,NA,TRBJ2-7,TRBV7-9,TGTGCCAGCAGCTCAACAGAGTTTTCCTACGAGCAGTACTTC,CASSSTEFSYEQYF
NA,TRBD1,TRBJ1-2,TRBV5-6,TGTGCCAGCAGACCCGGACAGGCAGACTCTAGCCATGGCTACACCTTC,CASRPGQADSSHGYTF
NA,TRBD1,TRBJ1-3,TRBV7-6,TGTGCCAGCAGCTTATCAGGGGGTTCTGGAAACACCATATATTTT,CASSLSGGSGNTIYF
NA,TRBD1,TRBJ2-2,TRBV29-1,TGCAGCGTTTCGAACAGGGGGCAAGGAACCGGGGAGCTGTTTTTT,CSVSNRGQGTGELFF
NA,NA,TRBJ2-1,TRBV19,TGTGCCAGTAGTATACCTCGGAATGAGCAGTTCTTC,CASSIPRNEQFF
few,NA,TRBJ2-2,TRBV4-3,TGCGCCAGCAGCCAAGCGATTAGCGGTCCGAACACCGGGGAGCTGTTTTTT,CASSQAISGPNTGELFF
NA,TRBD2,TRBJ2-3,TRBV10-1,TGCGCCAGCACTACCGGACTAGCGGGGGGGCCTAGCACAGATACGCAGTATTTT,CASTTGLAGGPSTDTQYF
few,NA,TRBJ1-2,TRBV7-8,TGTGCCAGCAGCTTAGCTCCAGGCTCCTATGGCTACACCTTC,CASSLAPGSYGYTF
NA,NA,TRBJ2-2,TRBV5-1,TGCGCCAGCAGCTTCGGTGGGAGAACAGCCGGGGAGCTGTTTTTT,CASSFGGRTAGELFF